One sample yielded the 27 T cell receptor beta chains listed below, sequenced in a study of human T cells and chemical hapten exposure. TCRdb analysed the RACE reads with MiXCR anew, one entry per CDR3 protein. The sample shows fewer than 80,000 distinct CDR3 sequences, around a tenth of them seen only once. This sample's time point: patch test 2, 6 weeks after DPC sensitization. Treatment defined: therapeutic diphenylcyclopropenone sensitization with weekly scalp DPC. The specimen comprised whole blood, sampled in connection with sensitization to the hapten diphenylcyclopropenone (DPC). The receptor set was obtained from a woman aged 50 to 65 with alopecia areata. Some clones in this sample may be carry-over from other donors' samples.

This chain uses TRBV12-3 or TRBV12-4 with TRBJ1-2; no clear D. The CDR3 has 15 amino acids. The V gene lost 3 bases and the J gene lost 2 bases, with 13 bases spanning the gap. CDR3 in amino acids: CASSLAGVNNYGYTF. The DNA of the CDR3 is TGTGCCAGCAGTTTGGCCGGCGTCAACAACTATGGCTACACCTTC.

This clonotype was recorded at least ten times. V is TRBV20-1 and J is TRBJ2-3; D may match TRBD1 or TRBD2 (5 bases each). Looked up from germline, CDR1 is DFQATT and CDR2 is SNEGSKA (reference sequence). The V end was cut by 3 bases, the J end by 2 bases, with 18 bases between. The CDR3 loop spans 16 amino acids. The CDR3 DNA is TGCAGTGCTAGTCTTCCCGGGACCGCGGTCACAGATACGCAGTATTTT. The encoded protein is CSASLPGTAVTDTQYF.

The sample holds many counts of this clonotype. V is TRBV12-3 or TRBV12-4 and J is TRBJ1-1, with 8 positions matching TRBD1. Trimming took 6 bases from V and 8 from J; bases not matched to a gene: 11. The CDR3 has 14 amino acids. The CDR3: CASSRRGQGAEAFF. CDR3 DNA sequence: TGTGCCAGCAGCCGGCGGGGGCAGGGGGCCGAAGCTTTCTTT.

This clonotype was counted many times. The chain uses TRBV5-4 and TRBJ2-1; D may be TRBD2 (5 bases). This CDR3 is built from 16 residues. Between the trimmed V and J ends, which lost 3 bases and 7 bases, there was a span of 20 bases. CDR1 and CDR2 (germline): SGHNT, YYREEE (reference sequence). The DNA of the CDR3 is TGTGCCAGCAGCTCGGGGTTTGGTAGCTCGGGTAATGAGCAGTTCTTC. This codes for CASSSGFGSSGNEQFF.

The chain has TRBV7-9 and TRBJ1-2, with 11 bases that match TRBD1. The CDR3 covers 15 residues. Looked up from germline, CDR1 is SEHNR and CDR2 is FQNEAQ (reference sequence). Trimming cost V 1 base and J 10 bases; bases outside gene matches: 8. Written as DNA, the CDR3 is TGTGCCAGCAGCTTAGGGTTCGGACAGGGGGCAGCCTACACCTTC. It encodes CASSLGFGQGAAYTF. Together with reference TRBV7-9 and TRBJ1-2, the CDR3 gives the full variable domain: DTGVSQNPRHKITKRGQNVTFRCDPISEHNRLYWYRQTLGQGPEFLTYFQNEAQLEKSRLLSDRFSAERPKGSFSTLEIQRTEQGDSAMYLCASSLGFGQGAAYTFGSGTRLTVV.

This clonotype came up a few times. The V gene is TRBV7-9, the J gene TRBJ1-2; unclear D gene. CDR1 and CDR2 from the germline V gene are SEHNR and FQNEAQ (reference sequence). CDR3 size: 13 residues. Between the trimmed V and J ends, which lost 3 bases and 6 bases, there was a span of 11 bases. CDR3 in DNA: TGTGCCAGCAGCTTTTCTTCTACTGATGGCTACACCTTC. It translates to CASSFSSTDGYTF.

The chain recombines TRBV20-1 with TRBJ1-5; the D gene is possibly TRBD1 (6 bases). Germline values: CDR1 DFQATT, CDR2 SNEGSKA (reference sequence). The CDR3 is made up of 13 amino acids. V was shortened by 5 bases and J by 3 bases, with 11 bases between the two germline ends. CDR3 nucleotide sequence: TGCAGTGCTCGGACAGTAGACAATCAGCCCCAGCATTTT. This sequence encodes CSARTVDNQPQHF.

This clonotype was seen a handful of times. This rearrangement joins TRBV6-5 to TRBJ2-7, with a weak D call TRBD2 (6 bases). Trimming removed 0 bases at V and 2 bases at J, with 14 bases between. The germline gives CDR1 MNHEY, CDR2 SVGAGI. This CDR3 has 16 amino acids. This CDR3 is CASSYSLAPTTYEQYF. In DNA form, the CDR3 reads TGTGCCAGCAGTTACTCCCTAGCGCCAACTACCTACGAGCAGTACTTC.

At least ten counts were recorded for this clonotype. J is TRBJ1-5 and V is TRBV3-1; no clear D gene. There are 12 residues in the CDR3. Between the trimmed V and J ends, which lost 3 bases and 1 base, there was a span of 1 base. Germline lookup yields CDR1 LGHDT and CDR2 YNNKEL (reference sequence). The CDR3 loop is CASSQSNQPQHF. CDR3 DNA: TGTGCCAGCAGCCAGAGCAATCAGCCCCAGCATTTT.

Points on this clonotype: This may arise from a read error, as a much more abundant clone is one base away. This sequence joins TRBV6-6 and TRBJ1-1, with TRBD1 identical over 7 bases. Germline CDR1 MNHNY, CDR2 SVGAGI (reference sequence). V lost 6 bases and J lost 5; bases outside the gene matches: 15. The CDR3 loop spans 16 amino acids. CDR3 protein: CASRTGWPQGRTEAFF. The CDR3 coding sequence is TGTGCCAGCAGGACAGGGTGGCCCCAGGGAAGGACTGAAGCTTTCTTT.

This clonotype was found many times. The chain employs TRBV6-1 and TRBJ1-6, with D possibly being TRBD1 (5 bases). This CDR3 is built from 14 residues. Germline CDR1 MNHNS, CDR2 SASEGT. Trimming left V 6 bases short and J 7 bases short, with 13 bases between. The CDR3: CASSQGPFNSPLHF. CDR3 in DNA: TGTGCCAGCAGCCAGGGACCCTTCAATTCACCCCTCCACTTT.

This clonotype was seen many times. The chain uses TRBV25-1 and TRBJ1-5, with D hard to call. There are 14 residues in the CDR3. Per germline, CDR1 MGHDK and CDR2 SYGVNS. V lost 4 bases and J 4 bases, leaving 11 bases between the germline ends. For the CDR3, the DNA is TGTGCCAGCAGTGGTATAGGGCCGAATCAGCCCCAGCATTTT. It is translated as CASSGIGPNQPQHF.

This clonotype occurred many times. This chain links TRBV2 with TRBJ1-5; 9 bases are shared with TRBD1. V lost 5 bases and J lost 3; bases outside the gene matches: 8. The CDR3 sequence is 16 residues long. CDR1 SNHLY and CDR2 FYNNEI come from the germline V gene. The CDR3 coding sequence is TGTGCCAGCAGTCCGGGACAGGGCCGTAACAATCAGCCCCAGCATTTT. It codes for CASSPGQGRNNQPQHF.

The rearrangement links TRBV12-5 to TRBJ2-5, with 8 positions matching TRBD1. The V and J ends lost 7 bases and 2 bases, in that order; junction bases with no gene match: 15. CDR1 and CDR2 (germline): LGHNT, FRNRAP. The CDR3 consists of 17 residues. The CDR3 DNA reads TGTGCTAGTGCCCGAATGTTGGGGACAGGAGTACAAGAGACCCAGTACTTC. Amino acids: CASARMLGTGVQETQYF.

This clonotype came up a few times. The chain employs TRBV2 and TRBJ2-2; 12 bases line up with TRBD2. J gave up 7 bases and V 5 bases, and 5 bases lay outside the gene matches. Germline V gives CDR1 SNHLY, CDR2 FYNNEI. The CDR3 is 15 amino acids. CDR3 protein: CASSKTSGSYGELFF. CDR3 bases: TGTGCCAGCAGTAAGACTAGCGGGAGTTACGGGGAGCTGTTTTTT.

This clonotype was seen more than once but under ten times. The rearrangement links TRBV7-9 to TRBJ1-1, with D hard to call. Between the trimmed V and J ends, which lost 2 bases and 1 base, there was a span of 8 bases. CDR3 length equals 14 residues. CDR1 is SEHNR and CDR2 is FQNEAQ in the germline V gene (reference sequence). CDR3 bases: TGTGCCAGCAGCTTAAGGGTGCAGAACACTGAAGCTTTCTTT. Amino acid sequence: CASSLRVQNTEAFF. Variable domain in full (rest from reference TRBV7-9 and TRBJ1-1): DTGVSQNPRHKITKRGQNVTFRCDPISEHNRLYWYRQTLGQGPEFLTYFQNEAQLEKSRLLSDRFSAERPKGSFSTLEIQRTEQGDSAMYLCASSLRVQNTEAFFGQGTRLTVV.

This clonotype came up many times. The rearrangement joins TRBV3-1 to TRBJ1-1; 7 bases map to TRBD1. This CDR3 has 15 residues. CDR1 LGHDT and CDR2 YNNKEL come from the germline V gene (reference sequence). V gave up 2 bases and J gave up 3 bases; unmatched junction bases: 6. CDR3 in amino acids: CASSQKQGPDTEAFF. The DNA of the CDR3 is TGTGCCAGCAGCCAAAAACAGGGGCCGGACACTGAAGCTTTCTTT. The full variable domain, completed using reference TRBV3-1 and TRBJ1-1, is DTAVSQTPKYLVTQMGNDKSIKCEQNLGHDTMYWYKQDSKKFLKIMFSYNNKELIINETVPNRFSPKSPDKAHLNLHINSLELGDSAVYFCASSQKQGPDTEAFFGQGTRLTVV.

This clonotype was seen ten or more times. The chain is built from TRBV7-9 and TRBJ1-2, with D perhaps TRBD1 (6 bases). Germline loops: CDR1 SEHNR, CDR2 FQNEAQ (reference sequence). This CDR3 spans 14 amino acids. V lost 4 bases to trimming and J lost 4 bases, with 13 bases between them. CDR3 bases: TGTGCCAGCAGCTCCCTGACAGGTTCCTATGGCTACACCTTC. It codes for CASSSLTGSYGYTF.

About this clonotype itself: The CDR3 end shows no conserved phenylalanine or tryptophan, and so a read error is likely. The rearrangement links TRBV7-8 to TRBJ2-1, with 9 bases lining up with TRBD2. The CDR3 extends over 15 amino acids. CDR1 is SGHVS and CDR2 is FQNEAQ in the germline V gene. The CDR3 coding sequence is TGTGCCAGCAGCGTAGCGGGAGATGGTTACAATGAGCAGTTCTCC. Its translation: CASSVAGDGYNEQFS.

This clonotype has ten or more counts. This sequence joins TRBV7-2 and TRBJ2-3, with 9 bases fitting TRBD2. CDR1 SGHTA and CDR2 FQGNSA come from the germline V gene. CDR3 length equals 17 residues. V trimming: 4 bases; J trimming: 3 bases; junction bases outside the gene matches: 11. The CDR3 coding sequence is TGTGCCAGCAGCTGGGCGCCCACTAGCGGGCCTACAGATACGCAGTATTTT. As protein: CASSWAPTSGPTDTQYF.

This clonotype showed up many times. This chain joins TRBV15 and TRBJ2-1, with D unresolved. This CDR3 is 16 amino acids long. Trimming took off 2 bases at V and 2 bases at J, with 13 bases between the two ends. CDR1 is LNHNV and CDR2 is YYDKDF in the germline V gene (reference sequence). CDR3 coding DNA: TGTGCCACCAGCAGATCCGGACCTACTCCCTACAATGAGCAGTTCTTC. Translating gives CATSRSGPTPYNEQFF.

This clonotype was recorded at least ten times. The CDR3 region is CSASRPGGEQFF. The CDR3 nucleotides read TGCAGTGCTAGCCGCCCCGGAGGTGAGCAGTTCTTC. V and J are TRBV20-1 and TRBJ2-1; a weak D match, TRBD2 (5 bases). Trimming cost V 3 bases and J 9 bases, with 12 bases left between them. Germline V lookup: CDR1 DFQATT, CDR2 SNEGSKA (reference sequence). There are 12 residues in the CDR3.

The V and J genes are TRBV10-1 and TRBJ2-6, with D perhaps matching TRBD2 (6 bases). Germline CDR1 is WNHNN and CDR2 is SYGVQD (reference sequence). Trimming took 0 bases from V and 2 from J, leaving 11 bases between them. The CDR3 has 17 amino acids. CDR3 residues: CASSESFAGPGANVLTF. CDR3 DNA sequence: TGCGCCAGCAGTGAGTCGTTCGCGGGACCTGGGGCCAACGTCCTGACTTTC.

The sample holds a few counts of this clonotype. The chain couples TRBV7-2 to TRBJ2-3; 7 nucleotides line up with TRBD2. V lost 3 bases to trimming and J lost 5 bases; unmatched junction nucleotides: 8. The CDR3 extends over 15 amino acids. The germline V gene has CDR1 SGHTA and CDR2 FQGNSA. CDR3 loop: CASSFRAGAKDTQYF. CDR3 sequence (DNA): TGTGCCAGCAGCTTTCGGGCGGGAGCCAAAGATACGCAGTATTTT.

This rearrangement joins TRBV2 to TRBJ1-5; the D is unclear. V was clipped by 7 bases and J by 1 base, with 11 bases between them. In germline, CDR1 is SNHLY, CDR2 FYNNEI. The CDR3 runs to 14 residues. The CDR3 region is CASTETRSNQPQHF. The CDR3 DNA reads as TGTGCCAGCACGGAGACAAGAAGCAATCAGCCCCAGCATTTT.

This clonotype turned up a few times. V usage is TRBV11-2 and J usage is TRBJ2-1, with 10 bases that match TRBD2. V lost 6 bases and J lost 0; bases outside the gene matches: 5. The CDR3 totals 16 residues. Germline V CDR1 and CDR2: SGHAT, FQNNGV. The CDR3 reads CASSWTSGSSYNEQFF. Written as DNA, the CDR3 is TGTGCCAGCAGTTGGACTAGCGGAAGCTCCTACAATGAGCAGTTCTTC.

This clonotype was found many times. The V and J genes are TRBV18 and TRBJ1-2; 7 bases map to TRBD1. Germline CDR1 and CDR2: KGHSH and LQKENI. J gave up 1 base and V 3 bases, and 2 bases lay outside the gene matches. CDR3 length equals 14 residues. The CDR3 sequence is CASSPGTDNYGYTF. The CDR3 nucleotides are TGTGCCAGCTCACCGGGGACAGATAACTATGGCTACACCTTC.